The rows below give T cell receptor beta chains drawn from one sample of a study of blood T cell repertoires in COVID-19. Some clones are missing from TCRdb's copy, which holds only in-frame ones; the method was immunoSEQ multiplex PCR. The repertoire holds 150,000 to 250,000 clones, with around 79% as singletons. What was sequenced was peripheral blood. The receptors were gathered from a woman aged 40 to 50 with COVID-19, enrolled during active disease. CDR3s include the opening cysteine and the closing phenylalanine or tryptophan. A D gene is named only where the DNA matches it firmly. Some rows mark clone size as missing; the rest say once, few, many or name a class of expanded clone.

CDR3aa | CDR3nt | d_gene | v_gene | abundance | j_gene
CAISESGTSGGLYNEQFF | TGTGCCATCAGTGAGTCGGGGACTAGCGGGGGGTTATACAATGAGCAGTTCTTC | TRBD2 | TRBV10-3 | . | TRBJ2-1
CASSSTGTGRETQYF | TGTGCCAGCAGCTCAACCGGGACAGGGAGGGAGACCCAGTACTTC | TRBD1 | TRBV9 | . | TRBJ2-5
CASSFRGTNSYEQYF | TGTGCCAGTAGTTTCCGGGGGACCAACTCCTACGAGCAGTACTTC | . | TRBV19 | few | TRBJ2-7
CASSSPGSGFADTQYF | TGTGCCAGCAGCTCGCCAGGATCGGGATTCGCAGATACGCAGTATTTT | . | TRBV11-2 | . | TRBJ2-3
CASSHRDSPTEAFF | TGTGCCAGCAGCCACCGGGACAGTCCCACTGAAGCTTTCTTT | TRBD1 | TRBV4-2 | . | TRBJ1-1
CASSLDQGTAFF | TGTGCCAGCAGCTTGGATCAGGGAACGGCTTTCTTT | . | TRBV5-8 | . | TRBJ1-1
CASSQAGFGGYTF | TGTGCCAGCAGCCAAGCCGGGTTCGGAGGCTACACCTTC | . | TRBV3-1/TRBV3-2 | many | TRBJ1-2
CSVQMGPGELFF | TGCAGCGTTCAGATGGGGCCCGGGGAGCTGTTTTTT | . | TRBV29-1 | . | TRBJ2-2
CASQQGREKLFF | TGTGCCAGCCAACAGGGTAGGGAAAAACTGTTTTTT | . | TRBV6-5 | . | TRBJ1-4
CASRRLAGPYEQYF | TGTGCCAGCAGGAGGCTAGCGGGCCCCTACGAGCAGTACTTC | TRBD2 | TRBV6-5 | . | TRBJ2-7
CASSNHSLRNSPLHF | TGTGCCAGCAGCAACCACAGTTTAAGGAATTCACCCCTCCACTTT | . | TRBV21-1 | . | TRBJ1-6
CAISAAGGSSGNTIYF | TGTGCCATCAGTGCCGCCGGGGGATCCTCTGGAAACACCATATATTTT | . | TRBV10-3 | . | TRBJ1-3
CASATGLAGGEQFF | TGTGCTAGTGCCACGGGACTAGCGGGAGGTGAGCAGTTCTTC | TRBD2 | TRBV12-5 | . | TRBJ2-1
CAVRLTEAFF | TGCGCCGTGAGACTCACTGAAGCTTTCTTT | . | TRBV20-1 | . | TRBJ1-1
CASSTRTVGSNTIYF | TGTGCCAGCAGCACAAGGACAGTAGGTTCAAACACCATATATTTT | . | TRBV7-2 | few | TRBJ1-3
CASGLAGAVDTQYF | TGTGCCAGCGGATTAGCGGGAGCGGTAGATACGCAGTATTTT | TRBD2 | TRBV28 | once | TRBJ2-3
CASSPTGSDTQYF | TGTGCCAGCTCACCAACAGGGTCAGATACGCAGTATTTT | . | TRBV18 | . | TRBJ2-3
CASSLEAVTYEQYF | TGTGCCAGCAGCTTAGAAGCGGTGACCTACGAGCAGTACTTC | . | TRBV11-2 | few | TRBJ2-7
CASSQATGANSGANVLTF | TGTGCCAGCAGCCAAGCGACAGGGGCCAACTCTGGGGCCAACGTCCTGACTTTC | TRBD1 | TRBV4-2 | . | TRBJ2-6
CASSSGTLDNEQFF | TGTGCCAGCAGCAGCGGGACTCTCGACAATGAGCAGTTCTTC | TRBD2 | TRBV5-4 | . | TRBJ2-1
CASSQEIGTSGSKDTQYF | TGCGCCAGCAGCCAAGAGATTGGGACTAGCGGGAGCAAAGATACGCAGTATTTT | TRBD2 | TRBV4-1 | few | TRBJ2-3
CASSRGTGGRETQYF | TGTGCCAGCAGCCGCGGGACAGGGGGGAGAGAGACCCAGTACTTC | TRBD1 | TRBV2 | . | TRBJ2-5